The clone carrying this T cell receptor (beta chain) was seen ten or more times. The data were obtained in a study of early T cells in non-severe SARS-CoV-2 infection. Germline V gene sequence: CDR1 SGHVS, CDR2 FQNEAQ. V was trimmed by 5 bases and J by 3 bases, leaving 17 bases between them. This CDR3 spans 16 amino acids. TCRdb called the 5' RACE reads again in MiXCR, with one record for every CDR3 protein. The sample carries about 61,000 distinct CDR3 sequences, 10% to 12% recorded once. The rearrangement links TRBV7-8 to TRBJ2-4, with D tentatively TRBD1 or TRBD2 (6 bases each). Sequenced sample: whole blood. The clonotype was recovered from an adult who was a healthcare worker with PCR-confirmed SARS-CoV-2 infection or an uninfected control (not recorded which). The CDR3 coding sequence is TGTGCCAGCAGCGCCGGGGGCCCACAGGGCAAAAACATTCAGTACTTC. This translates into CASSAGGPQGKNIQYF.